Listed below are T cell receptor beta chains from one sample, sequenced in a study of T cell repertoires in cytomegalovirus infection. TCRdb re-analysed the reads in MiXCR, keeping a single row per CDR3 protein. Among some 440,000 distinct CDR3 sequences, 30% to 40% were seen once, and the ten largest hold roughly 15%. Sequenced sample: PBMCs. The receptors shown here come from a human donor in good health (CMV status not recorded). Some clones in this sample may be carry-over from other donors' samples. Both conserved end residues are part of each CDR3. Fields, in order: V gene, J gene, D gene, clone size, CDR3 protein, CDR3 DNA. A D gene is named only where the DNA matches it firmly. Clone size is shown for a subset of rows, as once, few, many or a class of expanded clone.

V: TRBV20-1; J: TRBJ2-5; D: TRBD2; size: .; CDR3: CSARASLGTSERKETQYF; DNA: TGCAGTGCTAGAGCCTCTCTTGGGACTAGCGAGAGAAAAGAGACCCAGTACTTC
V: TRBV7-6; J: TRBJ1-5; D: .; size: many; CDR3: CASSWDTNQPQHF; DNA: TGTGCCAGCAGCTGGGACACCAATCAGCCCCAGCATTTT
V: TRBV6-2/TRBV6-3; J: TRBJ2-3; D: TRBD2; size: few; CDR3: CASSSRLAGVGTDTQYF; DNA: TGTGCCAGCAGTTCCCGGCTAGCGGGGGTTGGGACAGATACGCAGTATTTT
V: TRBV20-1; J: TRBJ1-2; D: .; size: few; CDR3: CSARDYGMGDYYGYTF; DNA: TGCAGTGCTAGAGATTACGGGATGGGGGACTACTATGGCTACACCTTC
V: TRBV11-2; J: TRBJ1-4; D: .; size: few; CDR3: CASSLIGGPSNEKLFF; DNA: TGTGCCAGCAGCTTAATTGGGGGTCCCTCTAATGAAAAACTGTTTTTT
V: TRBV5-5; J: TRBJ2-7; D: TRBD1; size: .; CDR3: CASSLADRSSYEQYF; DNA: TGTGCCAGCAGCTTGGCGGACAGGAGCTCCTACGAGCAGTACTTC
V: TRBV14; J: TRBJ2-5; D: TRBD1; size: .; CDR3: CASSQDEGQQETQYF; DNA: TGTGCCAGCAGCCAAGATGAGGGACAGCAAGAGACCCAGTACTTC
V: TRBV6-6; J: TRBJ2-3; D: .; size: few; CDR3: CASSFISASTDTQYF; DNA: TGTGCCAGCAGTTTCATTAGCGCCAGCACAGATACGCAGTATTTT
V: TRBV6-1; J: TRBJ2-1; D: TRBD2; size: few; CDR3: CASSGLAGGREQFF; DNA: TGTGCCAGCAGCGGACTAGCGGGGGGACGGGAGCAGTTCTTC
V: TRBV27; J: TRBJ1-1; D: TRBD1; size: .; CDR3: CSSSDRDPVDTEAFF; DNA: TGTTCCAGCAGTGACAGGGACCCTGTGGACACTGAAGCTTTCTTT
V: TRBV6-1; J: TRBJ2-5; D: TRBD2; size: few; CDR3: CASAIERGPQETQYF; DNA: TGTGCCAGCGCGATCGAGCGGGGGCCCCAAGAGACCCAGTACTTC
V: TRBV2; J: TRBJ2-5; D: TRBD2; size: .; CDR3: CASSEGTSGGITQETQYF; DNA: TGTGCCAGCAGTGAAGGGACTAGCGGGGGGATAACTCAAGAGACCCAGTACTTC
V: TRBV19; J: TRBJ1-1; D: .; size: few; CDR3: CASSIRKSNTEAFF; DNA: TGTGCCAGTAGTATAAGGAAGTCGAACACTGAAGCTTTCTTT
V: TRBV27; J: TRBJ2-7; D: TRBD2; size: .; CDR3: CASSLSIPGGSYEQYF; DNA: TGTGCCAGCAGTTTATCGATCCCGGGGGGCTCCTACGAGCAGTACTTC
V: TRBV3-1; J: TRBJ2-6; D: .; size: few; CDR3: CASSQGIISGANVLTF; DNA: TGTGCCAGCAGCCAGGGCATCATCTCTGGGGCCAACGTCCTGACTTTC
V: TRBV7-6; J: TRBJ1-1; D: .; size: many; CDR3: CASSLVAGQRTTEAFF; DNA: TGTGCCAGCAGCTTAGTGGCAGGGCAGAGAACCACTGAAGCTTTCTTT
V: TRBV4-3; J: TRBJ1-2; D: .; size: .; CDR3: CASSQDRGADYGYTF; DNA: TGCGCCAGCAGCCAAGACAGGGGCGCGGACTATGGCTACACCTTC
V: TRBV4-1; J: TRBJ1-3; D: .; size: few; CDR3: CASSQDPGSGNTIYF; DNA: TGCGCCAGCAGCCAAGATCCGGGCTCTGGAAACACCATATATTTT
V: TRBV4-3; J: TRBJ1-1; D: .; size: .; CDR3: CASSRRHTGGNTEAFF; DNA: TGCGCCAGCAGCCGCAGACACACGGGTGGGAACACTGAAGCTTTCTTT
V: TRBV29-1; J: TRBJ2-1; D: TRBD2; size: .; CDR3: CSVEGLAGHYNEQFF; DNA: TGCAGCGTTGAGGGACTAGCGGGGCACTACAATGAGCAGTTCTTC
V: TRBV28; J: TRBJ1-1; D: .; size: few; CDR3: CASSSRRKPGTEAFF; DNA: TGTGCCAGCAGTTCACGACGGAAGCCGGGCACTGAAGCTTTCTTT
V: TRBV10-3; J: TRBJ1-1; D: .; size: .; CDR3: CAIRESMNTEAFF; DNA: TGTGCCATCAGGGAGTCGATGAACACTGAAGCTTTCTTT
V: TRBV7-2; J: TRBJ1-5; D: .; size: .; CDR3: CASSLKGNQPQHF; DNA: TGTGCCAGCAGCTTAAAGGGTAATCAGCCCCAGCATTTT
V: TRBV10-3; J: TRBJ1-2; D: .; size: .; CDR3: CAIKGTHYGYTF; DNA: TGTGCCATCAAGGGGACACACTATGGCTACACCTTC
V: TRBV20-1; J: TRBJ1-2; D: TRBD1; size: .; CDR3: CSATGTGGLYGYNF; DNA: TGCAGTGCTACGGGGACAGGGGGACTCTATGGCTACAACTTC
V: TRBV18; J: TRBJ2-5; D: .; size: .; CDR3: CASSRLDLWETQYF; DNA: TGTGCCAGCTCCCGACTAGATCTGTGGGAGACCCAGTACTTC
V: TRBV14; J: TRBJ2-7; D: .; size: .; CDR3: CASSQAKGEGSNEQYF; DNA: TGTGCCAGCAGCCAAGCAAAGGGAGAAGGGTCCAACGAGCAGTACTTC
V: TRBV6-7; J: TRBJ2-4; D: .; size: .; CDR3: CASTPREGDGKNIQYF; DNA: TGTGCCAGCACCCCAAGGGAAGGTGATGGCAAAAACATTCAGTACTTC
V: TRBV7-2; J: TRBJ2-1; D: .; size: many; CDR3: CASTSLAPSYNEQFF; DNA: TGTGCCAGCACCTCCCTAGCTCCCTCCTACAATGAGCAGTTCTTC
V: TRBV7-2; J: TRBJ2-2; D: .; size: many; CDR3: CASSSQGSGELFF; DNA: TGTGCCAGCAGCTCGCAGGGGTCCGGGGAGCTGTTTTTT
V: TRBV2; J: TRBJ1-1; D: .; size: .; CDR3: CASSTQTNTEAFF; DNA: TGTGCCAGCAGCACACAGACGAACACTGAAGCTTTCTTT
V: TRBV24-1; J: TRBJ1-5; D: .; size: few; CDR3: CATSDLGGIQHF; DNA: TGTGCCACCAGTGACCTGGGAGGAATCCAGCATTTT
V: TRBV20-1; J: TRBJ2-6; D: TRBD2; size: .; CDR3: CSATGLAGAGANVLTF; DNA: TGCAGTGCTACAGGACTAGCGGGGGCTGGGGCCAACGTCCTGACTTTC
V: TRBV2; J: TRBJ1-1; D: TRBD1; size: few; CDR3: CASSNYYEQGEAFF; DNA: TGTGCCAGCAGTAACTACTATGAACAGGGGGAAGCTTTCTTT
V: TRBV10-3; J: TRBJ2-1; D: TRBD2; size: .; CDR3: CAIRSGTITYNEQFF; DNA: TGTGCCATCAGATCCGGGACTATCACCTACAATGAGCAGTTCTTC
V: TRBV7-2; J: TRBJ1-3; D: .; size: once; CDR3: CASRRTIVYGNTIYF; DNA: TGTGCCAGCAGGAGGACCATAGTGTATGGAAACACCATATATTTT
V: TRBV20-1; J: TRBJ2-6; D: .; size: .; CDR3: CSAREWRTSGANVLTF; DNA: TGCAGTGCTAGAGAATGGAGAACTTCTGGGGCCAACGTCCTGACTTTC
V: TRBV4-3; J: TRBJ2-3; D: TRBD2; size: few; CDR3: CASSQDETSGGEDTQYF; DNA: TGCGCCAGCAGCCAAGATGAAACTAGCGGGGGGGAGGATACGCAGTATTTT
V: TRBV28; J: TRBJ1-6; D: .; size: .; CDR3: CASSLWGRKNSPLHF; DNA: TGTGCCAGCAGTTTGTGGGGCCGAAAGAATTCACCCCTCCACTTT
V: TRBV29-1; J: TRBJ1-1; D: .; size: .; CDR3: CSGGLWNTEAFF; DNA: TGCAGCGGTGGGCTGTGGAACACTGAAGCTTTCTTT
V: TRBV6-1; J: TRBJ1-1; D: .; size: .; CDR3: CASSEGWGNTEAFF; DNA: TGTGCCAGCAGTGAGGGGTGGGGGAACACTGAAGCTTTCTTT
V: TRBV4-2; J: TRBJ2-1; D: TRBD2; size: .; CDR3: CASSPLAGGLYNEQFF; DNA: TGTGCCAGCAGCCCTCTAGCGGGGGGGCTCTACAATGAGCAGTTCTTC
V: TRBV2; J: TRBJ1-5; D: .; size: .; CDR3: CASSDRGVDQPQHF; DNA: TGTGCCAGCAGTGACCGGGGGGTTGATCAGCCCCAGCATTTT
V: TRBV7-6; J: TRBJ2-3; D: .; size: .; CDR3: CASIRDVVSDTQSF; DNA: TGTGCCAGCATCCGGGATGTTGTATCAGATACCCAGTCTTTT
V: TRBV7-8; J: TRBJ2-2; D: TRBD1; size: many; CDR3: CASSLTGTEAFHTGELFF; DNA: TGTGCCAGCAGCTTAACCGGGACAGAGGCCTTTCACACCGGGGAGCTGTTTTTT
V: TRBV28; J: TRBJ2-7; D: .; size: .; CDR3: CASSFHTADYEQYF; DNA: TGTGCCAGCAGTTTTCACACGGCCGACTACGAGCAGTACTTC
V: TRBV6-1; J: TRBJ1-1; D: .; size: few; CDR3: CANGGTPRPEAFF; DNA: TGTGCCAACGGGGGTACCCCGCGCCCTGAAGCTTTCTTT